The 24 T cell receptor beta chains below were found in one sample sequenced in a study of shared T cell receptors in the human thymus. The method was immunoSEQ multiplex PCR; TCRdb's version includes in-frame clones alone and lacks a portion of them. The table records 500,000 to 850,000 clones, approximately 89% of them present only once. These records were also assigned to another study, of human thymus T cells.

Sequencing was carried out using thymocytes. Source of these receptors: a boy younger than two with a congenital heart defect.

The J gene is TRBJ2-2, the V gene TRBV29-1; D is uncertain. V was clipped by 4 bases and J by 6 bases, with 9 bases between them. The CDR3 is made up of 12 amino acids. Germline-derived CDR1 and CDR2 are SQVTM and ANQGSEA. CDR3 in amino acids: CSVVASAGELFF. In DNA form, the CDR3 reads TGCAGCGTTGTGGCTAGTGCCGGGGAGCTGTTTTTT.

The rearrangement links TRBV11-3 to TRBJ1-1; D unclear. CDR3 length: 13 amino acids. In germline, CDR1 is SGHNT, CDR2 YENEEA. V lost 5 bases, J lost 8 bases, and 15 bases lay in between. CDR3 nucleotide sequence: TGTGCCAGCAGCCTCAGTGAGGGTTTCGAAGCTTTCTTT. Its translation is CASSLSEGFEAFF.

The CDR3 protein is CASSPVQGGPYGYTF. The DNA for the CDR3 is TGTGCCAGCTCACCAGTCCAAGGGGGCCCATATGGCTACACCTTC. The chain recombines TRBV18 with TRBJ1-2, with 7 nucleotides matching TRBD1. CDR3 length: 15 amino acids. Trimming cost V 2 bases and J 5 bases; bases outside gene matches: 8. Germline V gene sequence: CDR1 KGHSH, CDR2 LQKENI.

The rearrangement links TRBV28 to TRBJ2-1; D is unclear. V lost 2 bases, J lost 3 bases, and 8 bases lay in between. This CDR3 region has 14 residues. Germline CDR1 MDHEN, CDR2 SYDVKM. CDR3 nucleotide sequence: TGTGCCAGCAGTTTAGAGGTCAACTACAATGAGCAGTTCTTC. This codes for CASSLEVNYNEQFF.

This rearrangement joins TRBV25-1 to TRBJ2-1, with D possibly being TRBD1 (6 bases). Trimming removed 2 bases at V and 12 bases at J, with 20 bases between. Germline values: CDR1 MGHDK, CDR2 SYGVNS. There are 15 residues in the CDR3. The CDR3 nucleotides are TGTGCCAGCAGTGAAGGCACCTCAAACAAACAGGGGCAGTTCTTC. Translating it yields CASSEGTSNKQGQFF. Drawing the rest from reference TRBV25-1 and TRBJ2-1, the complete variable domain is EADIYQTPRYLVIGTGKKITLECSQTMGHDKMYWYQQDPGMELHLIHYSYGVNSTEKGDLSSESTVSRIRTEHFPLTLESARPSHTSQYLCASSEGTSNKQGQFFGPGTRLTVL.

This chain connects TRBV5-4 to TRBJ1-1; possible D gene TRBD1, 6 bases. V was cut by 3 bases and J by 5 bases, with 14 bases left in between. There are 14 residues in the CDR3. Germline V CDR1 and CDR2: SGHNT, YYREEE (reference sequence). The CDR3, as DNA: TGTGCCAGCAGCTCAGGGGACCGACTAACTGAAGCTTTCTTT. This gives the protein CASSSGDRLTEAFF.

This chain links TRBV7-2 with TRBJ2-3; no definite D call. CDR3 length: 14 amino acids. CDR1 is SGHTA, CDR2 FQGNSA, per germline. The V end lost 5 bases, the J end lost 4 bases, and 13 bases lay between the germline ends. The DNA for the CDR3 is TGTGCCAGCAGCCTAGTGGCTAGTTCAGATACGCAGTATTTT. It translates to CASSLVASSDTQYF.

V gene TRBV28 combines with J gene TRBJ2-2; perhaps TRBD1 as D (6 bases). V was trimmed by 6 bases and J by 6 bases, leaving 14 bases between them. Germline CDR1 and CDR2: MDHEN and SYDVKM. The CDR3 spans 14 residues. Here the CDR3 reads CASSPNRDPGELFF. In DNA, the CDR3 is TGTGCCAGCAGCCCCAACAGGGACCCCGGGGAGCTGTTTTTT.

This sequence joins TRBV28 and TRBJ2-4; 9 nucleotides agree with TRBD1. The CDR3 is made up of 19 amino acids. CDR1 MDHEN and CDR2 SYDVKM come from the germline V gene. The ends lost 3 bases at V and 0 bases at J; junction bases unmatched: 12. CDR3 coding DNA: TGTGCCAGCAGTTTCTCCGGGACAGGGCTTTCTCTAGCCAAAAACATTCAGTACTTC. It specifies CASSFSGTGLSLAKNIQYF.

This chain connects TRBV9 to TRBJ2-3; D possibly corresponds to TRBD2 (6 bases). CDR1 is SGDLS and CDR2 is YYNGEE in the germline V gene. V lost 3 bases and J lost 1, with 15 bases in between. The CDR3 has 16 residues. The CDR3 nucleotides read TGTGCCAGCAGCGGGCCCCAGGGAGGCGGCACAGATACGCAGTATTTT. Translated, it gives CASSGPQGGGTDTQYF. Full variable domain (outside the CDR3, taken from reference TRBV9 and TRBJ2-3): DSGVTQTPKHLITATGQRVTLRCSPRSGDLSVYWYQQSLDQGLQFLIQYYNGEERAKGNILERFSAQQFPDLHSELNLSSLELGDSALYFCASSGPQGGGTDTQYFGPGTRLTVL.

V is TRBV29-1 and J is TRBJ1-1, with a tentative D call TRBD1 (5 bases). The CDR3 extends over 14 amino acids. Trimming stripped 7 bases from V and 6 bases from J, with 21 bases between. Germline V CDR1 and CDR2: SQVTM, ANQGSEA. In DNA form, the CDR3 reads TGCAGCGCTACTGAACCGGGAGGCAGGGCTGAAGCTTTCTTT. Protein: CSATEPGGRAEAFF.

This sequence joins TRBV5-6 and TRBJ1-1; 7 bases are shared with TRBD1. CDR3 size: 12 residues. CDR1 is SGHDT and CDR2 is YYEEEE in the germline V gene. Unmatched junction bases numbered 3, after V lost 2 bases and J lost 8 bases. CDR3: CASSFRGNEAFF. The CDR3 DNA sequence: TGTGCCAGCAGCTTCAGGGGGAACGAAGCTTTCTTT.

This chain links TRBV7-3 with TRBJ2-3; 7 bases are a match to TRBD1. Looked up from germline, CDR1 is SGHTA and CDR2 is FQGTGA. With 6 bases clipped from V and 2 bases from J, the junction kept 5 bases outside the gene matches. CDR3 length equals 14 residues. CDR3 sequence: CASSRQGTTDTQYF. The CDR3 bases are TGTGCCAGCAGTCGACAGGGAACCACAGATACGCAGTATTTT.

To note about this clone: This sample includes further DNA sequences coding for the same CDR3. V usage is TRBV29-1 and J usage is TRBJ1-4, with TRBD1 matching 9 bases. The CDR3 loop spans 15 amino acids. Germline values: CDR1 SQVTM, CDR2 ANQGSEA. The junction had 10 bases not matched to a gene; V was cut back by 2 bases and J by 9 bases. The CDR3 bases are TGCAGCGTTGAAATAAGGCGGGGGACAGGGAAAAAACTGTTTTTT. Translating gives CSVEIRRGTGKKLFF.

The chain joins TRBV6-4 to TRBJ2-1; tentative D call: TRBD2 (6 bases). With 6 bases removed from V and 3 bases from J, the gap between germline ends came to 15 bases. The V gene's germline CDR1 is MRHNA and CDR2 SNTAGT. CDR3 length: 15 residues. This CDR3 is CASSGREPYYNEQFF. In DNA, the CDR3 is TGTGCCAGCAGCGGTCGGGAGCCCTACTACAATGAGCAGTTCTTC.

J is TRBJ2-1 and V is TRBV19; no reliable D call. The V gene lost 4 bases and the J gene lost 8 bases, with 9 bases spanning the gap. This CDR3 is built from 12 residues. CDR1 is LNHDA, CDR2 SQIVND, per germline (reference sequence). CDR3 region: CASSTRMYEQFF. The DNA of the CDR3 is TGTGCCAGTAGTACCCGTATGTATGAGCAGTTCTTC.

This chain links TRBV6-5 with TRBJ1-5, with 7 bases fitting TRBD1. The germline V gene encodes CDR1 MNHEY and CDR2 SVGAGI. J was trimmed by 6 bases and V by 6 bases; bases with no gene match: 8. There are 14 residues in the CDR3. CDR3: CASSRDSRRQPQHF. CDR3 nucleotides: TGTGCCAGCAGCAGGGACAGTCGGCGTCAGCCCCAGCATTTT.

Points on this clone: An end of the junction differs from the germline gene, which may be a read error. The rearrangement links TRBV4-1 to TRBJ1-6; 7 bases are shared with TRBD1. This CDR3 contains 18 residues. CDR1 is MGHRA, CDR2 YSYEKL, per germline. CDR3 sequence reads: CASSPRTGNSSYNSPPHF. The CDR3 nucleotides read TGCGCCAGCAGCCCGCGGACAGGCAATAGCTCCTATAATTCACCCCCCCACTTT.

V and J are TRBV28 and TRBJ1-5; 8 bases map to TRBD1. The CDR3 contains 17 residues. Germline CDR1 is MDHEN and CDR2 is SYDVKM. The V gene end was trimmed by 6 bases and the J gene end by 0 bases; junction bases not matched to a gene: 10. The CDR3 reads CASSLGQGNYSNQPQHF. CDR3 sequence (DNA): TGTGCCAGCAGCCTAGGACAGGGCAACTATAGCAATCAGCCCCAGCATTTT.

The V gene is TRBV6-1, the J gene TRBJ1-5; no firm D call. V was clipped by 4 bases and J by 4 bases, with 14 bases between them. Germline CDR1 reads MNHNS; CDR2 reads SASEGT. The CDR3 runs 15 residues. This CDR3 reads CASSVPLFGNQPQHF. CDR3 nucleotides: TGTGCCAGCAGTGTGCCCCTGTTCGGGAATCAGCCCCAGCATTTT.

The CDR3 bases are TGTGCCAGCAGCTTAGAAGAGTATTGGTACGAGCAGTACTTC. This encodes CASSLEEYWYEQYF. The chain combines TRBV7-2 with TRBJ2-7; no reliable D call. CDR3 length equals 14 residues. V was clipped by 1 base and J by 4 bases, with 11 bases between them. The germline CDR1 and CDR2 sequences are SGHTA and FQGNSA.

The chain recombines TRBV28 with TRBJ1-5; unclear D gene. V lost 6 bases, J lost 2 bases, and 14 bases lay in between. From germline, CDR1 is MDHEN and CDR2 SYDVKM. The CDR3 has 15 residues. The CDR3 DNA sequence: TGTGCCAGCAGCTCGACTCCCCGAGGCAATCAGCCCCAGCATTTT. It is translated as CASSSTPRGNQPQHF.

This rearrangement joins TRBV7-9 to TRBJ2-3; D is perhaps TRBD1 (6 bases). V was cut by 4 bases and J by 4 bases, with 21 bases left in between. CDR3 length: 17 amino acids. CDR1 and CDR2 (germline): SEHNR, FQNEAQ (reference sequence). In DNA, the CDR3 is TGTGCCAGCAGCTCCCCCCGCCCAGGGGCGGGTCCAGATACGCAGTATTTT. This translates into CASSSPRPGAGPDTQYF.

This chain connects TRBV2 to TRBJ1-1, with unresolved D. CDR1 SNHLY and CDR2 FYNNEI come from the germline V gene. V was cut by 3 bases and J by 3 bases, with 14 bases left in between. This CDR3 region has 15 residues. The CDR3 DNA follows: TGTGCCAGCAGTGAGAGGAGAGGGAGGGACACTGAAGCTTTCTTT. It translates to CASSERRGRDTEAFF.